This is a list of T cell receptor beta chains from one sample in a study of OX40 agonist ivuxolimab in advanced cancers. Generated by immunoSEQ multiplex PCR, the TCRdb table keeps only in-frame clones and is missing some. The sample shows 75,000 to 100,000 clones, around nine tenths of them seen only once. Here the sequenced sample was CD4+ or CD8+ T cells sorted from blood, taken in a trial of the OX40 agonist ivuxolimab. The receptors were gathered from an adult with an advanced solid tumor such as melanoma, head and neck, liver or kidney cancer. Both conserved end residues are part of each CDR3. A D gene is named only where the DNA matches it firmly. Clone size is given for some rows only: seen once, a few or many times, or a class if the clone is expanded.

-	TRBV30	TRBJ1-5	-	CAWSGLGSNQPQHF	TGTGCCTGGAGTGGGCTTGGTAGCAATCAGCCCCAGCATTTT
-	TRBV14	TRBJ2-2	TRBD2	CASSQDWTRRELFF	TGTGCCAGCAGCCAAGATTGGACTAGACGGGAGCTGTTTTTT
-	TRBV6-5	TRBJ2-7	-	CASRPSRGRHPKEYF	TGTGCCAGCAGACCCTCCAGGGGAAGACACCCTAAGGAGTACTTC
few	TRBV21-1	TRBJ2-7	-	CASSKAPGMDEQYF	TGTGCCAGCAGCAAAGCTCCAGGGATGGACGAGCAGTACTTC
-	TRBV19	TRBJ1-1	-	CASETQGERTEAFF	TGTGCCAGCGAAACACAGGGAGAGAGGACTGAAGCTTTCTTT
-	TRBV30	TRBJ2-5	-	CAWSVSLNPGAQYF	TGTGCCTGGAGTGTTAGCCTAAACCCCGGGGCCCAGTACTTC
-	TRBV19	TRBJ2-3	-	CASSNIQGSGTDTQYF	TGTGCCAGTAGTAACATCCAGGGGTCGGGCACAGATACGCAGTATTTT
-	TRBV30	TRBJ2-3	TRBD2	CAWAGTSGSGSDTQYF	TGTGCCTGGGCCGGGACTAGCGGGAGTGGGTCAGATACGCAGTATTTT
-	TRBV5-1	TRBJ2-7	TRBD1	CASSLPLDSTGFRYEQYF	TGCGCCAGCAGCTTGCCCTTAGATTCGACAGGGTTCAGATACGAGCAGTACTTC
-	TRBV19	TRBJ1-5	-	CASTKEGALSNQPQHF	TGTGCCAGTACCAAAGAAGGGGCCTTAAGCAATCAGCCCCAGCATTTT
-	TRBV23-1	TRBJ2-7	TRBD2	CASSQGGTSGPPYEQYF	TGCGCCAGCAGTCAAGGGGGGACTAGCGGGCCCCCCTACGAGCAGTACTTC
-	TRBV11-3	TRBJ2-7	-	CASSFVGGQSYEQYF	TGTGCCAGCAGCTTCGTCGGCGGGCAATCCTACGAGCAGTACTTC
once	TRBV11-3	TRBJ2-2	-	CASSLFSGTNTGELFF	TGTGCCAGCAGCTTATTCAGCGGAACGAACACCGGGGAGCTGTTTTTT
-	TRBV4-3	TRBJ2-5	-	CASSQVYRDPQETQYF	TGCGCCAGCAGCCAAGTTTACAGGGACCCTCAAGAGACCCAGTACTTC
once	TRBV18	TRBJ1-5	-	CASSPQNSNQPQHF	TGTGCCAGCTCACCACAAAATAGCAATCAGCCCCAGCATTTT
-	TRBV7-8	TRBJ2-3	TRBD2	CASEGLAKDTQYF	TGTGCCAGCGAGGGACTAGCGAAAGATACGCAGTATTTT
-	TRBV6-6	TRBJ2-7	TRBD2	CASSYPAGGEQYF	TGTGCCAGCAGTTACCCCGCGGGAGGGGAGCAGTACTTC
-	TRBV6-1	TRBJ2-2	TRBD2	CASSELAGFNTGELFF	TGTGCCAGCAGTGAACTAGCGGGCTTCAACACCGGGGAGCTGTTTTTT
-	TRBV4-3	TRBJ2-2	TRBD2	CASSQLPVAGVNTGELFF	TGCGCCAGCAGCCAACTTCCGGTAGCGGGGGTTAACACCGGGGAGCTGTTTTTT
-	TRBV6-1	TRBJ1-5	-	CASSEVGSPQPQHF	TGTGCCAGCAGTGAAGTGGGCAGCCCTCAGCCCCAGCATTTT
-	TRBV25-1	TRBJ1-3	TRBD1	CASSARDRGGGNTIYF	TGTGCCAGCAGTGCCCGGGACAGGGGTGGTGGAAACACCATATATTTT
-	TRBV9	TRBJ1-1	-	CASSVKVSNTEAFF	TGTGCCAGCAGCGTAAAGGTTTCGAACACTGAAGCTTTCTTT
-	TRBV5-4	TRBJ2-1	-	CASSSDSDEQFF	TGTGCCAGCAGCTCAGACTCCGATGAGCAGTTCTTC
-	TRBV6-5	TRBJ2-2	-	CASRLGGAGELFF	TGTGCCAGCAGATTAGGGGGGGCCGGGGAGCTGTTTTTT
-	TRBV14	TRBJ2-5	TRBD2	CASSRNRASGAQETQYF	TGTGCCAGCAGCCGAAACCGGGCTAGCGGGGCCCAAGAGACCCAGTACTTC
-	TRBV7-2	TRBJ2-3	-	CASSRIVRDDTQYF	TGTGCCAGCAGCCGTATTGTCCGTGATGATACGCAGTATTTT
-	TRBV30	TRBJ1-6	-	CAWRTGRRDSPLHF	TGTGCCTGGAGAACGGGACGTAGGGATTCACCCCTCCACTTT
-	TRBV5-4	TRBJ2-2	-	CASSLGTAANTGELFF	TGTGCCAGCAGCTTGGGTACAGCGGCGAACACCGGGGAGCTGTTTTTT
-	TRBV30	TRBJ1-1	-	CASGRAGTEAFF	TGTGCCTCAGGTAGGGCTGGTACTGAAGCTTTCTTT
-	TRBV30	TRBJ1-4	-	CAWTTDLEKLFF	TGTGCCTGGACGACCGACCTTGAAAAACTGTTTTTT
-	TRBV20-1	TRBJ1-2	-	CSVIANYGYTF	TGCAGTGTTATAGCTAACTATGGCTACACCTTC
-	TRBV7-9	TRBJ1-5	TRBD1	CASSFSAGGVQPQHF	TGTGCCAGCAGTTTTTCAGCAGGGGGTGTTCAGCCCCAGCATTTT
-	TRBV6-5	TRBJ1-3	-	CASSYSAAGEGNTIYF	TGTGCCAGCAGTTACTCGGCCGCCGGTGAGGGAAACACCATATATTTT
-	TRBV10-2	TRBJ1-4	-	CASSEGLFGEKLFF	TGCGCCAGCAGTGAGGGGTTATTCGGTGAAAAACTGTTTTTT
-	TRBV5-6	TRBJ2-2	-	CASSLRWGELFF	TGTGCCAGCAGCTTGAGGTGGGGGGAGCTGTTTTTT
-	TRBV5-1	TRBJ2-3	TRBD1	CASSLTGGGTDTQYF	TGCGCCAGCAGCTTGACAGGGGGCGGCACAGATACGCAGTATTTT
-	TRBV5-1	TRBJ2-7	TRBD2	CASSLAGGASYEQYF	TGCGCCAGCAGCTTGGCCGGGGGGGCCTCCTACGAGCAGTACTTC
-	TRBV10-3	TRBJ2-1	-	CAISESLTVRYNEQFF	TGTGCCATCAGTGAGTCTCTAACGGTCCGGTACAATGAGCAGTTCTTC
-	TRBV6-5	TRBJ2-7	-	CASSYSGRPGYEQYF	TGTGCCAGCAGTTACTCGGGAAGGCCAGGTTACGAGCAGTACTTC
once	TRBV19	TRBJ2-7	TRBD2	CASSRRVTSGRASMGDEQYF	TGTGCCAGTAGTAGACGGGTGACTAGCGGGAGGGCGTCAATGGGGGACGAGCAGTACTTC
-	TRBV6-5	TRBJ2-5	-	CASSYSSQETQYF	TGTGCCAGCAGTTACTCATCACAAGAGACCCAGTACTTC
-	TRBV10-3	TRBJ1-4	-	CAISAGDNEKLFF	TGTGCCATCAGTGCAGGGGATAACGAAAAACTGTTTTTT
-	TRBV20-1	TRBJ2-5	-	CSALGQETQYF	TGCAGTGCCCTGGGACAAGAGACCCAGTACTTC
-	TRBV7-8	TRBJ1-2	-	CASSLDLNYGYTF	TGTGCCAGCAGCTTAGACCTTAACTATGGCTACACCTTC
few	TRBV19	TRBJ2-3	TRBD1	CASSAWTGGLDTQYF	TGTGCCAGTAGCGCATGGACAGGGGGCCTGGATACGCAGTATTTT
-	TRBV5-1	TRBJ1-2	-	CASSWRGTSNYGYTF	TGCGCCAGCAGCTGGCGGGGGACGTCTAACTATGGCTACACCTTC
-	TRBV5-1	TRBJ1-4	TRBD1	CASSLTQGAVGEKLFF	TGCGCCAGCAGCTTGACTCAGGGGGCTGTGGGTGAAAAACTGTTTTTT
-	TRBV28	TRBJ2-7	-	CASSLLGTLTYEQYF	TGTGCCAGCAGTTTATTGGGTACTCTTACCTACGAGCAGTACTTC
-	TRBV7-9	TRBJ1-1	-	CATRPKEISEAFF	TGTGCCACCCGACCGAAAGAGATATCTGAAGCTTTCTTT
-	TRBV19	TRBJ2-5	TRBD1	CASSIQGTGGETQYF	TGTGCCAGTAGTATACAGGGGACAGGGGGAGAGACCCAGTACTTC
-	TRBV19	TRBJ1-1	TRBD1	CASSIGTGPIGTEAFF	TGTGCCAGTAGTATCGGGACAGGGCCGATTGGCACTGAAGCTTTCTTT
-	TRBV7-6	TRBJ2-5	TRBD2	CASSLELAAVTQYF	TGTGCCAGCAGCTTGGAGCTAGCGGCGGTGACCCAGTACTTC
-	TRBV19	TRBJ1-5	-	CASSTGQGWSNQPQHF	TGTGCCAGTAGTACGGGGCAGGGATGGAGCAATCAGCCCCAGCATTTT
-	TRBV6-6	TRBJ2-1	-	CASSYFPGHQFF	TGTGCCAGCAGTTACTTCCCTGGACACCAGTTCTTC